This TCR beta chain was recovered during a study of T cells after yellow fever vaccination. As for the study in general: Researchers used SMART-Seq v4 Ultra Low Input to prepare fractions that had low cell numbers.

The 5'RACE template-switching step produced TCR cDNA and added a universal primer site and UMIs. One entry per CDR3 protein results from TCRdb running MiXCR on the 5' RACE reads. The repertoire consists of about 300,000 distinct CDR3 sequences, with 6.8% occurring once and the leading ten covering 18%. The V gene lost 5 bases and the J gene lost 3 bases, with 12 bases spanning the gap. The length of the CDR3 is 14 residues. At least ten counts were recorded for this clonotype. The clonotype comes from a man younger than 35 who received the YFV17D yellow fever vaccine. Sequences were derived from PBMCs, sampled more than 35 days after the first yellow fever vaccination. The chain is built from TRBV12-3 or TRBV12-4 and TRBJ2-3; a weak D match, TRBD2 (6 bases). The chain's CDR3 is CASSPTSRTDTQYF. The DNA for the CDR3 is TGTGCCAGCAGTCCCACTAGCAGGACAGATACGCAGTATTTT.